Presented here are 18 T cell receptor beta chains from one specimen sequenced in a study of T cell clonality in common variable immunodeficiency. Sequencing used immunoSEQ multiplex PCR; TCRdb keeps in-frame clones, though not all of them. The sample includes some 44,000 clones, none of them occurring once. Sequenced: peripheral blood mononuclear cells. The receptors were sampled from a person aged 18 to 70 in good health.

The part of the CDR3 DNA that was read is TGTGCCAGTAGTATTGAGGTTGGGGGCCGCTATGGT. Residues: CASSIEVGGRYG. The full CDR3 sequence reads CASSIEVGGRYGQYF. J is TRBJ2-4 and V is TRBV19, with a weak D call TRBD1 (6 bases). The read terminates 3 residues before the CDR3 end, so the remaining end is supplied by the germline J gene. Germline V gene sequence: CDR1 LNHDA, CDR2 SQIVND (reference sequence). The CDR3 totals 15 residues.

The sample holds many counts of this clone. Read data end 3 residues before the CDR3 end; the end is taken from the germline J gene. The rearrangement joins TRBV30 to TRBJ2-7, with 12 bases lining up with TRBD2. CDR1 GTSNPN and CDR2 SVGIG come from the germline V gene (reference sequence). The CDR3 is 13 amino acids. Unmatched junction bases numbered 2, after V lost 5 bases and J lost 3 bases. CDR3 amino acids: CAWATSGSYEQYF. The sequenced CDR3 bases are TGTGCCTGGGCGACTAGCGGGAGCTACGAG. Full variable domain (missing parts from reference TRBV30 and TRBJ2-7): SQTIHQWPATLVQPVGSPLSLECTVEGTSNPNLYWYRQAAGRGLQLLFYSVGIGQISSEVPQNLSASRPQDRQFILSSKKLLLSDSGFYLCAWATSGSYEQYFGPGTRLTVT.

This clone occurred many times. Sequencing ends 3 residues short of the CDR3 end; the germline J gene provides the rest. The chain links TRBV5-8 to TRBJ2-5; TRBD1 might be the D (6 bases). The V gene lost 5 bases and the J gene lost 4 bases, with 18 bases spanning the gap. This CDR3 comprises 15 residues. Germline loops: CDR1 SGHTS, CDR2 YDEGEE. The CDR3 here is CASRSIRDTGETQYF. The CDR3 DNA, read in part, is TGTGCCAGCAGGTCGATCCGGGACACTGGAGAGACC.

This clone was detected many times. The CDR3 end is not reached by the read, which stops 3 residues before it; the germline J gene fills it in. The rearrangement joins TRBV19 to TRBJ1-1, with D tentatively TRBD1 (5 bases). The germline CDR1 and CDR2 sequences are LNHDA and SQIVND (reference sequence). V was shortened by 3 bases and J by 5 bases, with 10 bases between the two germline ends. The CDR3 has 13 residues. CDR3 residues: CASSIPGKTEAFF. The covered CDR3 bases are TGTGCCAGTAGTATCCCAGGGAAAACTGAA.

This clone was recorded at least ten times. The CDR3 end falls 3 residues outside the read, so it is completed with the germline J gene. The rearrangement joins TRBV29-1 to TRBJ1-1; TRBD1 is a possible D gene (5 bases). Per germline, CDR1 SQVTM and CDR2 ANQGSEA. The CDR3 spans 13 residues. Trimming removed 7 bases at V and 4 bases at J, with 16 bases between. The CDR3 here is CSARAPRGTEAFF. The CDR3 DNA, read in part, is TGCAGCGCCCGGGCTCCTAGGGGCACTGAA.

This clone was recorded many times. The read ends 3 residues early relative to the CDR3; the germline J gene fills the gap. This chain connects TRBV6-2 or TRBV6-3 to TRBJ2-1, with D perhaps given as TRBD1 or TRBD2 (5 bases each). V lost 0 bases, J lost 8 bases, and 11 bases lay in between. This CDR3 contains 14 residues. Per germline, CDR1 MNHEY and CDR2 SVGEGT. The sequenced part of the CDR3 DNA is TGTGCCAGCAGTTACTCGGGAAGAGGGGATGAG. It encodes CASSYSGRGDE. The complete CDR3 sequence is CASSYSGRGDEQFF.

This clone came up many times. The read terminates 3 residues before the CDR3 end, so the remaining end is supplied by the germline J gene. V usage is TRBV15 and J usage is TRBJ2-5; 10 bases are shared with TRBD2. Germline assignment: CDR1 LNHNV and CDR2 YYDKDF (reference sequence). CDR3 size: 16 residues. V dropped 5 bases and J dropped 2; count of bases not matched to a gene: 8. CDR3 DNA (partial): TGTGCCACCAGCGGACAACTAGCGGGGCTACAAGAGACC. Its translation is CATSGQLAGLQET. The full CDR3 protein is CATSGQLAGLQETQYF.

This clone was seen repeatedly, ten times or more. Sequencing ends 3 residues short of the CDR3 end; the germline J gene provides the rest. The chain joins TRBV20-1 to TRBJ1-6; D perhaps matches TRBD1 (5 bases). CDR3 size: 13 residues. Germline assignment: CDR1 DFQATT and CDR2 SNEGSKA (reference sequence). V lost 6 bases to trimming and J lost 5 bases, with 11 bases between them. The CDR3 loop reads CSAFQGHNSPLHF. CDR3 bases read: TGCAGTGCATTCCAGGGTCATAATTCACCC.

There are many counts of this clone. The read finishes 3 residues shy of the CDR3 end, and the germline J gene is used to complete it. The chain recombines TRBV7-3 with TRBJ1-1; no clear D gene. Germline V gene lookup returns CDR1 SGHTA and CDR2 FQGTGA. The CDR3 contains 11 residues. CDR3 in amino acids: CASSLPSGAFF. The sequenced part of the CDR3 DNA is TGTGCCAGCAGCTTGCCAAGCGGA.

Ten or more counts support this clone. The read ends 3 residues shy of where the CDR3 ends; the end is completed using the germline J gene. The chain uses TRBV5-1 and TRBJ2-3; the D gene is possibly TRBD2 (6 bases). CDR3 length: 16 amino acids. Germline loops: CDR1 SGHRS, CDR2 YFSETQ. V lost 0 bases and J lost 2, with 13 bases in between. Incomplete CDR3 DNA: TGCGCCAGCAGCTTGGAAACTAGCAGTTCCACAGATACG. Its translation: CASSLETSSSTDT. The whole CDR3 region reads CASSLETSSSTDTQYF.

This clone was observed at least ten times. This CDR3 reads CASSLGRDYGYTF. The sequenced CDR3 bases are TGTGCCAGCAGCTTAGGCAGGGACTATGGC. The rearrangement uses TRBV7-9 and TRBJ1-2; maybe TRBD1 (5 bases). Read sequence stops 3 residues before the CDR3 end, and the germline J gene provides the missing end. Germline V gives CDR1 SEHNR, CDR2 FQNEAQ (reference sequence). CDR3 length: 13 residues. With 1 base removed from V and 3 bases from J, the gap between germline ends came to 6 bases.

In this sample, this clone turned up many times. The sequence runs out 3 residues before the end of the CDR3; the remainder is reconstructed from the germline J gene. V usage is TRBV5-6 and J usage is TRBJ2-3; D is unresolved. The CDR3 runs to 15 residues. Germline CDR1 and CDR2: SGHDT and YYEEEE. Trimming left V 2 bases short and J 0 bases short, with 10 bases between. The CDR3 loop is CASSFGGRSTDTQYF. CDR3 DNA, as far as it was read: TGTGCCAGCAGCTTTGGTGGCAGGAGCACAGATACG.

This clone showed up many times. The read halts 3 residues ahead of the CDR3 end, with the missing end drawn from the germline J gene. The chain has TRBV18 and TRBJ2-1; the match to TRBD2 covers 10 bases. The CDR3 spans 15 residues. The germline gives CDR1 KGHSH, CDR2 LQKENI. V lost 6 bases and J lost 4; bases outside the gene matches: 6. This CDR3 is CASSSSGRGYNEQFF. The DNA read from the CDR3 is TGTGCCAGCTCGTCAAGCGGGAGGGGTTACAATGAG.

This clone was counted at least ten times. Read coverage stops 3 residues before the CDR3 terminus; the germline J gene supplies the remainder. The V gene is TRBV4-1, the J gene TRBJ2-1; 9 bases are shared with TRBD2. Germline CDR1 reads MGHRA; CDR2 reads YSYEKL. With 0 bases clipped from V and 7 bases from J, the junction kept 10 bases outside the gene matches. CDR3 length: 17 amino acids. Incomplete CDR3 DNA: TGCGCCAGCAGCCAAGATATCGGTAGCGGGAGTCTGAATGAG. This sequence encodes CASSQDIGSGSLNE. The entire CDR3 is CASSQDIGSGSLNEQFF.

This clone was seen many times. The CDR3 end falls 3 residues outside the read, so it is completed with the germline J gene. The V call is TRBV5-1, the J call TRBJ1-2; TRBD1 aligns across 7 bases. After removal of 4 bases from V and 6 bases from J, the junction contained 9 bases not matched to a gene. CDR3 length: 14 amino acids. Germline CDR1 and CDR2: SGHRS and YFSETQ. The sequenced CDR3 bases are TGCGCCAGCAGCGCATTAACAGGGGCGGATGGC. Encoded protein: CASSALTGADG. The CDR3 in full is CASSALTGADGYTF.

This clone was detected ten times or more. The sequence runs out 3 residues before the end of the CDR3; the remainder is reconstructed from the germline J gene. This sequence joins TRBV20-1 and TRBJ1-1, with 9 bases aligning to TRBD1. Trimming at V came to 5 bases and at J to 4 bases, leaving 5 bases not matched to a gene. The CDR3 loop spans 13 amino acids. Germline-derived CDR1 and CDR2 are DFQATT and SNEGSKA (reference sequence). The CDR3 reads CSAPRTGATEAFF. Partial CDR3 DNA: TGCAGTGCTCCCCGGACAGGGGCCACTGAA.

There are many counts of this clone. The missing CDR3 end, 3 residues past where the read stops, is filled in from the germline J gene. This sequence joins TRBV2 and TRBJ1-4; D is unresolved. CDR1 and CDR2 (germline): SNHLY, FYNNEI. Trimming removed 6 bases from V and 0 bases from J, with 8 bases in between. The CDR3 extends over 14 amino acids. CDR3 residues: CASRTQPTNEKLFF. CDR3 DNA (partial): TGTGCCAGCAGGACACAACCAACTAATGAAAAA.

This clone was observed at least ten times. The read ends 3 residues before the CDR3 terminus; that terminus is restored from the germline J gene. This rearrangement joins TRBV29-1 to TRBJ2-1; D may be TRBD1 (5 bases). Germline loops: CDR1 SQVTM, CDR2 ANQGSEA. The CDR3 covers 14 residues. The V end was cut by 0 bases, the J end by 5 bases, with 11 bases between. The CDR3 DNA, read in part, is TGCAGCGTTGAAGAGAACAGGTACAACAATGAG. Encoded protein: CSVEENRYNNE. The complete CDR3 sequence is CSVEENRYNNEQFF.